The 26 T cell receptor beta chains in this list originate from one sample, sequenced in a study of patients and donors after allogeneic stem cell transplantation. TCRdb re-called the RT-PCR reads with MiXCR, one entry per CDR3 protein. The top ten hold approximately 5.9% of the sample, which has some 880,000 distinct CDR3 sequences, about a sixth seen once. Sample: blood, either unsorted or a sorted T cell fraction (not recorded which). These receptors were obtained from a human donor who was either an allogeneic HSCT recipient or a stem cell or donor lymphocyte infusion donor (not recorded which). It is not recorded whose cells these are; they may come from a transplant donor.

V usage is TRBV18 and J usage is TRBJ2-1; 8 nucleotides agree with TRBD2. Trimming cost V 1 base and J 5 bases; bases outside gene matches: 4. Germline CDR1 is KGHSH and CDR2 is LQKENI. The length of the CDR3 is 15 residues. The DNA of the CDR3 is TGTGCCAGCTCACCACTAGCGGGACTAAACAATGAGCAGTTCTTC. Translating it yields CASSPLAGLNNEQFF.

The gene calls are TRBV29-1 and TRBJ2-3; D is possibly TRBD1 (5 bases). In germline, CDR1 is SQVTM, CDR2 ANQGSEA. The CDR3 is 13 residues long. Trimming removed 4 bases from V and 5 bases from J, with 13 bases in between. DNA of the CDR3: TGCAGCGTTGTAGGCCAGGGCAAAGATACGCAGTATTTT. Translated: CSVVGQGKDTQYF.

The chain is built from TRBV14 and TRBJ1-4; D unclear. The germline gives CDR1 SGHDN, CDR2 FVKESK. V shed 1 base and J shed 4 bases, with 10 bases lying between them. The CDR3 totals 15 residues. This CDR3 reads CASSQAATNNEKLFF. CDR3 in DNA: TGTGCCAGCAGCCAAGCGGCGACAAATAATGAAAAACTGTTTTTT.

CDR3 sequence: CASSRRFKNTEAFF. CDR3 bases: TGTGCCAGCAGTCGGAGGTTCAAGAACACTGAAGCTTTCTTT. V usage is TRBV12-3 or TRBV12-4 and J usage is TRBJ1-1; D ambiguous. V gave up 5 bases and J gave up 1 base, with 11 bases separating them. There are 14 residues in the CDR3.

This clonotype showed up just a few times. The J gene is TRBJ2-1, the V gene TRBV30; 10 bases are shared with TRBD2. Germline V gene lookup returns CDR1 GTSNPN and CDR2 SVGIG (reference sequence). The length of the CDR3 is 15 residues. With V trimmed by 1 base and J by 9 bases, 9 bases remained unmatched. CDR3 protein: CAWSALAGVIGEQFF. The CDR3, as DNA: TGTGCCTGGAGTGCCCTAGCGGGAGTGATCGGTGAGCAGTTCTTC.

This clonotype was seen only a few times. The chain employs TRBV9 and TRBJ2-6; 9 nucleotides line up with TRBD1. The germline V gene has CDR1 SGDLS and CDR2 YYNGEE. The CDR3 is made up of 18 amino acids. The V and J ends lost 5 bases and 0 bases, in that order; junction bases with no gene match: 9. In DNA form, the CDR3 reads TGTGCCAGCAGGTGGCCGGGACAGGGAAACTCTGGGGCCAACGTCCTGACTTTC. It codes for CASRWPGQGNSGANVLTF.

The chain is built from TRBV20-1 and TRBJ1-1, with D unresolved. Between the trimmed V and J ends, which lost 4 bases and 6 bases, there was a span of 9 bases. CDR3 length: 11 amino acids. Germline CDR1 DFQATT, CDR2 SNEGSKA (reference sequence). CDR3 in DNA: TGCAGTGCTAAAGACAACCCTGAAGCTTTCTTT. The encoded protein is CSAKDNPEAFF.

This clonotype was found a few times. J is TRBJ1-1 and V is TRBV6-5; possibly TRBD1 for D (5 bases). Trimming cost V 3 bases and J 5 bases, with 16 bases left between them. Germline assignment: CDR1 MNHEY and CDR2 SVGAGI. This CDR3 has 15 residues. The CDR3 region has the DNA TGTGCCAGCAGTTATCGTCAGAGGGGCGAAACTGAAGCTTTCTTT. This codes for CASSYRQRGETEAFF.

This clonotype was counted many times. CDR3 loop: CASSFAGGYEQYF. CDR3 sequence (DNA): TGTGCCAGCAGTTTCGCAGGGGGCTACGAGCAGTACTTC. The V call is TRBV12-3 or TRBV12-4, the J call TRBJ2-7; 7 bases match TRBD1. The length of the CDR3 is 13 residues. V was pared by 3 bases and J by 3 bases, with 2 bases of the junction left unmatched.

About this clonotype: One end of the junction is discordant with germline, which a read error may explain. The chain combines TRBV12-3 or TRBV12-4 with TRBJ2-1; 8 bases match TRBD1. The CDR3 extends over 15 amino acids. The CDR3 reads CASGRDRISYNKQFF. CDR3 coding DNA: TGTGCCAGCGGTAGGGACAGGATCTCCTACAATAAGCAGTTCTTC.

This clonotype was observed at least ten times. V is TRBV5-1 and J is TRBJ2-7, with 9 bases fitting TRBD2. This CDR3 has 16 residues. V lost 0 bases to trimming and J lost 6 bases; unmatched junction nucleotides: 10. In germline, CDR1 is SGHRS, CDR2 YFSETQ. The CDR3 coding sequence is TGCGCCAGCAGCTTGGATGTACGCGGGAGGGGGAGCGAGCAGTACTTC. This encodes CASSLDVRGRGSEQYF.

CDR3 in DNA: TGCAGTGCTAGGCACTGGGACCCAAGTAGCACAGATACGCAGTATTTT. Its translation: CSARHWDPSSTDTQYF. The V call is TRBV20-1, the J call TRBJ2-3, with D perhaps TRBD1 or TRBD2 (5 bases each). The germline V gene encodes CDR1 DFQATT and CDR2 SNEGSKA (reference sequence). CDR3 length: 16 residues. Trimming shortened V by 3 bases and J by 0 bases, and 16 bases separated the two germline ends.

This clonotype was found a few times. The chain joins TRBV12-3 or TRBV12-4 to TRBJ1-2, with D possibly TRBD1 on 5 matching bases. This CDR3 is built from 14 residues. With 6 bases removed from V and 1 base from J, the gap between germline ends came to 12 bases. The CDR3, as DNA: TGTGCCAGCAGCCCCCGACAGCTTAACTATGGCTACACCTTC. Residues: CASSPRQLNYGYTF.

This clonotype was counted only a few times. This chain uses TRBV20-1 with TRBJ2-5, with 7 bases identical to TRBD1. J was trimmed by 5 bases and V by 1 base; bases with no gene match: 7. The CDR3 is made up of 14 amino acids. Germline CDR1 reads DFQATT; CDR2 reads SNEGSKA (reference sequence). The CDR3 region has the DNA TGCAGTGCTAGAGGGCCAGGGGGAATGGAGACCCAGTACTTC. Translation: CSARGPGGMETQYF.

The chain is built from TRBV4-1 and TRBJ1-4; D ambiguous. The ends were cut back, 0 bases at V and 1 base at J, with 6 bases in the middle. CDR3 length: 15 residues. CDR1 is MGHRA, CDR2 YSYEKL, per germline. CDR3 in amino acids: CASSQERGTNEKLFF. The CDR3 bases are TGCGCCAGCAGCCAAGAACGGGGAACTAATGAAAAACTGTTTTTT.

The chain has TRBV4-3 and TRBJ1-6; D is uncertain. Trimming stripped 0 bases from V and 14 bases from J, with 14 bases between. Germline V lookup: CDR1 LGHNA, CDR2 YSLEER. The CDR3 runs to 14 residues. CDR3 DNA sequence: TGCGCCAGCAGCCAAGAGCTTTCTGGAACTACCCTCCACTTT. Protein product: CASSQELSGTTLHF.

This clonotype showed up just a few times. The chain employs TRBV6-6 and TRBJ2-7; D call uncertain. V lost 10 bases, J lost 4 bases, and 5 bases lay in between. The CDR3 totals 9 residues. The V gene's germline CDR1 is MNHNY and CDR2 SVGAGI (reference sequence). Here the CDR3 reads CANPYEQYF. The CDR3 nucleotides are TGTGCCAATCCGTACGAGCAGTACTTC.

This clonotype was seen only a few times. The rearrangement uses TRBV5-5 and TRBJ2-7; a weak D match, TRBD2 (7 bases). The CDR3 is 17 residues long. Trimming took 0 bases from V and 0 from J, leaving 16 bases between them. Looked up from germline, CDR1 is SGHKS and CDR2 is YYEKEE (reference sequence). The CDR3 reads CASSLVFGGAGSYEQYF. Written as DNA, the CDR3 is TGTGCCAGCAGCTTGGTTTTTGGGGGGGCTGGCTCCTACGAGCAGTACTTC.

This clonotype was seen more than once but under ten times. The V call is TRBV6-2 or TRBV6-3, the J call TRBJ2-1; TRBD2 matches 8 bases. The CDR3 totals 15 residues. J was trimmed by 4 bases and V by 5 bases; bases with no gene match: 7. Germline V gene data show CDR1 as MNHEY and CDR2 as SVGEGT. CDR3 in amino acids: CASSGAGGIYNEQFF. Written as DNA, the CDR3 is TGTGCCAGCAGTGGCGCGGGGGGCATATACAATGAGCAGTTCTTC.

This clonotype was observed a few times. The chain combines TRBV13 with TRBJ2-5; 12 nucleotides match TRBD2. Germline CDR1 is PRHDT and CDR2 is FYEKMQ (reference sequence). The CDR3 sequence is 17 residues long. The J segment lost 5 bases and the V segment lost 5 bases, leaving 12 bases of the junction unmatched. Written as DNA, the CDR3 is TGTGCCAGCAGCGGACGACTAGCGGGGGCCGGGGAGGAGACCCAGTACTTC. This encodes CASSGRLAGAGEETQYF.

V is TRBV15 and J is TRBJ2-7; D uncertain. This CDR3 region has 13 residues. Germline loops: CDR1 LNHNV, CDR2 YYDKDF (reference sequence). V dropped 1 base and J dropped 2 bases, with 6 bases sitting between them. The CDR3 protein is CATSRALAYEQYF. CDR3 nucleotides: TGTGCCACCAGCAGAGCCCTAGCCTACGAGCAGTACTTC.

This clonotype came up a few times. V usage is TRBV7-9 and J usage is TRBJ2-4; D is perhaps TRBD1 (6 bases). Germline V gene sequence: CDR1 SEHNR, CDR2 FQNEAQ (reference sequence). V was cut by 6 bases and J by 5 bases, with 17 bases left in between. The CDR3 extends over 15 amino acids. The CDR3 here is CASSTNRVGENIQYF. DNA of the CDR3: TGTGCCAGCAGTACCAACAGGGTCGGGGAAAACATTCAGTACTTC.

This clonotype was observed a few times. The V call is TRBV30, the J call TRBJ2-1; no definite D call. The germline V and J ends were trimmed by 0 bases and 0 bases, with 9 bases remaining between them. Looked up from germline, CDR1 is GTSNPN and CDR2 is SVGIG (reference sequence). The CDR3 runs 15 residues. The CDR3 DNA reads TGTGCCTGGAGTGTCGGCTCTCTCTCCTACAATGAGCAGTTCTTC. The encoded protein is CAWSVGSLSYNEQFF.

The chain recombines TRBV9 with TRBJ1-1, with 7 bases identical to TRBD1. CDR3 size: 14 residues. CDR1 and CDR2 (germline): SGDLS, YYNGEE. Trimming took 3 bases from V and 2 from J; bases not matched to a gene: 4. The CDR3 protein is CASSEGDSNTEAFF. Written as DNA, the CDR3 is TGTGCCAGCAGCGAGGGGGACAGCAACACTGAAGCTTTCTTT.

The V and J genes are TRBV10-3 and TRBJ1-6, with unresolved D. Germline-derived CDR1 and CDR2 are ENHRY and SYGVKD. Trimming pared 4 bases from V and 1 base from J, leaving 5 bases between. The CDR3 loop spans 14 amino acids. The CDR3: CAISVTSYNSPLHF. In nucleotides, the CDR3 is TGTGCCATCAGTGTGACATCCTATAATTCACCCCTCCACTTT.

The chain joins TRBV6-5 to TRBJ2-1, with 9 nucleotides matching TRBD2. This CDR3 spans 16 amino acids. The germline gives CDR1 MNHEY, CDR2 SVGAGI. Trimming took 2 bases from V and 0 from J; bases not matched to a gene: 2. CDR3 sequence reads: CASSYASGASYNEQFF. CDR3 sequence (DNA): TGTGCCAGCAGTTACGCTAGCGGGGCCTCCTACAATGAGCAGTTCTTC.